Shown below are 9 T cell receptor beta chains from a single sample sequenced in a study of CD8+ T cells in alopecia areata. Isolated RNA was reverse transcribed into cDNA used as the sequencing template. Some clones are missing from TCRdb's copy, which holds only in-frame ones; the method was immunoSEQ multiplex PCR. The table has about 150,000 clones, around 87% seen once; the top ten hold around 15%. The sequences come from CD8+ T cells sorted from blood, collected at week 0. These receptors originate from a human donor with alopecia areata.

CDR3 DNA: TGTGCCAGCAGTTACCGGGACAGTGGACTAGGCGAGCAGTACTTC. Translating gives CASSYRDSGLGEQYF. The genes are TRBV7-2 and TRBJ2-7; D tentatively reads TRBD1 or TRBD2 (7 bases each). The CDR3 runs 15 residues. CDR1 and CDR2 from the germline V gene are SGHTA and FQGNSA. V dropped 6 bases and J dropped 6 bases, with 21 bases sitting between them.

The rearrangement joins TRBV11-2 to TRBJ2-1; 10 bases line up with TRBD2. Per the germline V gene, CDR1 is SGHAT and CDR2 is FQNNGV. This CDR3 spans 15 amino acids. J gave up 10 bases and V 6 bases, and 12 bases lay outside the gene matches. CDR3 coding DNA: TGTGCCAGCAGTCCGTCGGCTAGCGGGGGAGGGGAGCAGTTCTTC. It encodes CASSPSASGGGEQFF.

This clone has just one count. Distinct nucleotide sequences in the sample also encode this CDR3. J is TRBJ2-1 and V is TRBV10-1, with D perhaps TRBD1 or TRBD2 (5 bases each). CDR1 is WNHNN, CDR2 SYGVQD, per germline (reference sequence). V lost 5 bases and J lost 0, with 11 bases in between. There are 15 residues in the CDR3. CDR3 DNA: TGCGCCAGCAGTCGGGACCTCAGCTCCTACAATGAGCAGTTCTTC. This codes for CASSRDLSSYNEQFF.

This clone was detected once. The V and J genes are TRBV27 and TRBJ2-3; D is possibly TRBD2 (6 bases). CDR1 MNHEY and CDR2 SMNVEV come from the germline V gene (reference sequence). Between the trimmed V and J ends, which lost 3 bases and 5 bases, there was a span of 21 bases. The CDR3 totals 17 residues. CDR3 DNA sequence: TGTGCCAGCAGTTTCCTTGATGTGGGGCGGGGTCAAGATACGCAGTATTTT. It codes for CASSFLDVGRGQDTQYF.

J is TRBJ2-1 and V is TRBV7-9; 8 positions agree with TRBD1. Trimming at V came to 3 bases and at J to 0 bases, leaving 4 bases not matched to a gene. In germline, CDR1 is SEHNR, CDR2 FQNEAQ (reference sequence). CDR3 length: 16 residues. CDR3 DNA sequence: TGTGCCAGCAGCTTGAACACAGGGGGCTCCTACAATGAGCAGTTCTTC. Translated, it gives CASSLNTGGSYNEQFF.

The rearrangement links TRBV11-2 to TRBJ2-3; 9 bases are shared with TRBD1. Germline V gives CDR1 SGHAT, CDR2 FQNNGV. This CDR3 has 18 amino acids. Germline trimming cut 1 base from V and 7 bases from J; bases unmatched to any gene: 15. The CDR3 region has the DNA TGTGCCAGCAGCTTAGCCTGGTACAGGGACAGGGTTTTACATACGCAGTATTTT. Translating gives CASSLAWYRDRVLHTQYF.

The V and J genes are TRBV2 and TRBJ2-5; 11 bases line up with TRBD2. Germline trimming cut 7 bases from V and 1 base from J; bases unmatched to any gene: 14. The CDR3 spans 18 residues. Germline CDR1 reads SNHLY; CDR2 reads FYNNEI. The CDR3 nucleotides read TGTGCCAGCATCGGTAGTCGGTTTACTAGCGGGAGCCAAGAGACCCAGTACTTC. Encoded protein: CASIGSRFTSGSQETQYF. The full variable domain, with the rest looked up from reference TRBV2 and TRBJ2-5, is EPEVTQTPSHQVTQMGQEVILRCVPISNHLYFYWYRQILGQKVEFLVSFYNNEISEKSEIFDDQFSVERPDGSNFTLKIRSTKLEDSAMYFCASIGSRFTSGSQETQYFGPGTRLLVL.

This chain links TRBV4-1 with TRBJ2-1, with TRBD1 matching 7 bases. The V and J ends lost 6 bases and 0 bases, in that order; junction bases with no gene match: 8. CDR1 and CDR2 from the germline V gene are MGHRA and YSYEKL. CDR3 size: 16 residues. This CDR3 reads CASRPRTGDSYNEQFF. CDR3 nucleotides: TGCGCCAGCAGACCCCGGACAGGCGACTCCTACAATGAGCAGTTCTTC.

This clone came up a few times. In nucleotides, the CDR3 is TGTGCCAGTAAACTTCGGGAATCCGAAGCTTTCTTT. It specifies CASKLRESEAFF. The chain links TRBV19 to TRBJ1-1, with D hard to call. Germline V gene lookup returns CDR1 LNHDA and CDR2 SQIVND (reference sequence). The CDR3 loop spans 12 amino acids. V was shortened by 7 bases and J by 8 bases, with 14 bases between the two germline ends.